This T cell receptor (beta chain) is drawn from a study of blood T cell repertoires in COVID-19. Whole-study context: T cells, B-cell-depleted T cells, or PBMCs provided the cDNA or gDNA that served as material.

The length of the CDR3 is 17 residues. Germline CDR1 is LGHNA and CDR2 is YSLEER. Trimming cost V 0 bases and J 3 bases; bases outside gene matches: 9. Measured with immunoSEQ multiplex PCR; TCRdb has only the in-frame clones, and not every one. The repertoire holds 210,000 or so clones, with 80% to 90% as singletons. The chain links TRBV4-3 to TRBJ1-1, with 8 nucleotides matching TRBD1. The clonotype originates from a middle-aged man with active or convalescent COVID-19. The material sequenced was peripheral blood. Here the CDR3 DNA reads TGCGCCAGCAGCCAAGAGGCCGGGACAGGCTACTACACTGAAGCTTTCTTT. Its translation: CASSQEAGTGYYTEAFF.